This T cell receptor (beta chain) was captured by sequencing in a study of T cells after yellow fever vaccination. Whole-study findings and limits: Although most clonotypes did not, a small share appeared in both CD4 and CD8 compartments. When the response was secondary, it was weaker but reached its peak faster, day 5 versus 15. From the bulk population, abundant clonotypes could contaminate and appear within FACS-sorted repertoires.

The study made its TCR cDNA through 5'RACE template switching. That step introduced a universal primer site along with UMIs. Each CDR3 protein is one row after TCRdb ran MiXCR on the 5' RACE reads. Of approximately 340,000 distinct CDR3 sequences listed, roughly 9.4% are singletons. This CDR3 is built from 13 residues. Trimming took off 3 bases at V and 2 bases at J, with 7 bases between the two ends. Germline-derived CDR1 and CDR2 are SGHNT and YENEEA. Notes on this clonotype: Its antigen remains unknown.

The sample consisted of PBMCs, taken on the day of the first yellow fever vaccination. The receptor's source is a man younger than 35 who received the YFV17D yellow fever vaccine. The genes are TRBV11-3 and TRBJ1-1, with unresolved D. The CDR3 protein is CASSFQKNTEAFF. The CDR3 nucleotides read TGTGCCAGCAGCTTTCAGAAAAACACTGAAGCTTTCTTT.